What follows is one T cell receptor (beta chain) and its context. Its antigen is not known. Adult donors, all healthy and HIV-negative, had no recent acute infections or vaccinations. This entry comes from a study of shared clonotypes between healthy human individuals. Whole-study context: Per-donor plates numbered three CD4 naive, three CD4 memory, two CD8 naive and one CD8 memory.

Study-wide points: Of the naive CD4 clonotypes, about 5% were shared across a handful of donors. Rarefaction gave evidence that sorted-subset sequencing remained incomplete despite large depth.

Profiling relied on immunoSEQ multiplex PCR, and the TCRdb table lists in-frame clones only, not all of them. Of about 980,000 clones listed, around 80% are singletons. The clonotype originates from a man aged 18 to 35 in good health. The material sequenced was memory CD4+ T cells sorted from blood. The subset denotes: CD45RA-negative fraction.

CDR3 in amino acids: CAWRREVNYEQYF. For the CDR3, the DNA is TGTGCCTGGAGGCGGGAGGTCAACTACGAGCAGTACTTC. This chain links TRBV30 with TRBJ2-7, with 8 bases that match TRBD2. The CDR3 loop spans 13 amino acids. V lost 3 bases, J lost 3 bases, and 4 bases stayed unmatched. The germline V gene encodes CDR1 GTSNPN and CDR2 SVGIG (reference sequence). Based on the CDR3 plus reference TRBV30 and TRBJ2-7, the full variable domain is SQTIHQWPATLVQPVGSPLSLECTVEGTSNPNLYWYRQAAGRGLQLLFYSVGIGQISSEVPQNLSASRPQDRQFILSSKKLLLSDSGFYLCAWRREVNYEQYFGPGTRLTVT.